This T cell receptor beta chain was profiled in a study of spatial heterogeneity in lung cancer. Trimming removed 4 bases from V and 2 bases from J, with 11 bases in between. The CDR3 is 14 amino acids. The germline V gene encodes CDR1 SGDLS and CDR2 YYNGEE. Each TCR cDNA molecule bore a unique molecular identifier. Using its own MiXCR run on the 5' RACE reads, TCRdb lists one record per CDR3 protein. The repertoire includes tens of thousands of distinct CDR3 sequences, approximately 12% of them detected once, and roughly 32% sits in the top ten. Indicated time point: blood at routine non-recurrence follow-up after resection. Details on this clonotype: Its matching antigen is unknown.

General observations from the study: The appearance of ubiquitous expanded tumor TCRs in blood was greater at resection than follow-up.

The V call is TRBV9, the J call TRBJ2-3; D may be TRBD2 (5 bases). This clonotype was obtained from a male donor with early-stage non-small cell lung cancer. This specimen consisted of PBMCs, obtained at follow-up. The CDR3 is CASSTRLTTDTQYF. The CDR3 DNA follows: TGTGCCAGCAGCACCCGACTAACCACAGATACGCAGTATTTT. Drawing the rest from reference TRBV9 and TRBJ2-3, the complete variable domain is DSGVTQTPKHLITATGQRVTLRCSPRSGDLSVYWYQQSLDQGLQFLIQYYNGEERAKGNILERFSAQQFPDLHSELNLSSLELGDSALYFCASSTRLTTDTQYFGPGTRLTVL.